One and the same sample provided the 23 T cell receptor beta chains below, sequenced in a study of blood T cell repertoires in COVID-19. Sequencing was performed with immunoSEQ multiplex PCR; in TCRdb, only in-frame clones are kept and a portion is missing. The sample includes 100,000 or so clones, 90% to 95% of them seen just once. The sequencing input was peripheral blood. These receptors were obtained from a human donor with active COVID-19. The donor label of this sample is uncertain.

The chain links TRBV25-1 to TRBJ1-1, with 7 bases that match TRBD1. The J segment lost 3 bases and the V segment lost 2 bases, leaving 6 bases of the junction unmatched. This CDR3 is 15 amino acids long. CDR1 and CDR2 from the germline V gene are MGHDK and SYGVNS. DNA for the CDR3: TGTGCCAGCAGTGAAGTCGGTGACAGGGACACTGAAGCTTTCTTT. This sequence encodes CASSEVGDRDTEAFF.

The chain joins TRBV27 to TRBJ2-5; 8 nucleotides align to TRBD1. CDR1 is MNHEY, CDR2 SMNVEV, per germline (reference sequence). J was trimmed by 5 bases and V by 3 bases; bases with no gene match: 8. The CDR3 has 15 residues. The chain's CDR3 is CASSLVQGARETQYF. The CDR3 DNA reads TGTGCCAGCAGTTTGGTCCAGGGGGCGAGGGAGACCCAGTACTTC.

The rearrangement uses TRBV9 and TRBJ1-2; no clear D. The V end was cut by 0 bases, the J end by 8 bases, with 11 bases between. CDR1 is SGDLS, CDR2 YYNGEE, per germline. The CDR3 has 13 amino acids. The CDR3 DNA reads as TGTGCCAGCAGCGTAGACCAGGAGCGGGGCTACACCTTC. It encodes CASSVDQERGYTF. Together with reference TRBV9 and TRBJ1-2, the CDR3 gives the full variable domain: DSGVTQTPKHLITATGQRVTLRCSPRSGDLSVYWYQQSLDQGLQFLIQYYNGEERAKGNILERFSAQQFPDLHSELNLSSLELGDSALYFCASSVDQERGYTFGSGTRLTVV.

As for this clone: Other nucleotide sequences from this sample produce the same CDR3. The J gene is TRBJ2-7, the V gene TRBV18; TRBD1 agrees at 8 bases. Germline CDR1 and CDR2: KGHSH and LQKENI. The CDR3 has 14 residues. Germline trimming cut 2 bases from V and 4 bases from J; bases unmatched to any gene: 4. This CDR3 reads CASSPGQGAYEQYF. The CDR3 coding sequence is TGTGCCAGCTCACCAGGCCAGGGGGCGTACGAGCAGTACTTC.

This clone was seen once. The chain links TRBV10-3 to TRBJ2-2; possible D gene TRBD2, 6 bases. Trimming cost V 3 bases and J 0 bases, with 8 bases left between them. CDR1 and CDR2 from the germline V gene are ENHRY and SYGVKD. This CDR3 has 15 residues. Here the CDR3 DNA reads TGTGCCATCAGTGAAGGGACTGCGAACACCGGGGAGCTGTTTTTT. Protein: CAISEGTANTGELFF.

The gene calls are TRBV19 and TRBJ2-5; TRBD1 aligns across 7 bases. The CDR3 runs to 18 residues. From germline, CDR1 is LNHDA and CDR2 SQIVND (reference sequence). Germline trimming cut 4 bases from V and 0 bases from J; bases unmatched to any gene: 14. The CDR3 protein is CASSTARFGTAYQETQYF. The CDR3, as DNA: TGTGCCAGTAGTACGGCTCGTTTCGGGACAGCGTACCAAGAGACCCAGTACTTC.

The rearrangement links TRBV25-1 to TRBJ2-7; weak D call: TRBD1 (6 bases). Trimming shortened V by 3 bases and J by 0 bases, and 18 bases separated the two germline ends. The CDR3 loop spans 17 amino acids. From germline, CDR1 is MGHDK and CDR2 SYGVNS. CDR3 DNA sequence: TGTGCCAGCAGTGAGACGACACACAGGGCTAGCTCCTACGAGCAGTACTTC. This translates into CASSETTHRASSYEQYF.

This clone was seen a single time. This chain uses TRBV9 with TRBJ1-1; 7 bases match TRBD1. J gave up 3 bases and V 0 bases, and 5 bases lay outside the gene matches. CDR1 is SGDLS, CDR2 YYNGEE, per germline. The CDR3 covers 15 residues. The CDR3 spells CASSVEGAIDTEAFF. The CDR3 region has the DNA TGTGCCAGCAGCGTAGAGGGGGCCATTGACACTGAAGCTTTCTTT. Full variable domain (rest looked up from reference TRBV9 and TRBJ1-1): DSGVTQTPKHLITATGQRVTLRCSPRSGDLSVYWYQQSLDQGLQFLIQYYNGEERAKGNILERFSAQQFPDLHSELNLSSLELGDSALYFCASSVEGAIDTEAFFGQGTRLTVV.

The J gene is TRBJ2-7, the V gene TRBV4-1, with 8 bases aligning to TRBD1. The CDR3 length is 14 residues. The trim removed 4 bases at V and 0 bases at J, leaving 2 bases unmatched. Germline V gene lookup returns CDR1 MGHRA and CDR2 YSYEKL. The CDR3 loop reads CASSRDRSSYEQYF. CDR3 DNA: TGCGCCAGCAGCCGGGACAGGAGCTCCTACGAGCAGTACTTC.

The chain joins TRBV6-4 to TRBJ2-4, with TRBD2 matching over 12 bases. This CDR3 contains 19 residues. Germline loops: CDR1 MRHNA, CDR2 SNTAGT. The ends lost 0 bases at V and 0 bases at J; junction bases unmatched: 6. The chain's CDR3 is CASSDSKLAGGLAKNIQYF. Here the CDR3 DNA reads TGTGCCAGCAGTGACTCAAAACTAGCGGGAGGCCTAGCCAAAAACATTCAGTACTTC.

The chain employs TRBV5-1 and TRBJ2-1, with TRBD2 identical over 10 bases. Germline lookup yields CDR1 SGHRS and CDR2 YFSETQ. V trimming: 4 bases; J trimming: 7 bases; junction bases outside the gene matches: 5. This CDR3 is built from 14 residues. Here the CDR3 reads CASSVTSGVNEQFF. Written as DNA, the CDR3 is TGCGCCAGCAGCGTCACTAGCGGGGTAAATGAGCAGTTCTTC.

The chain has TRBV3-1 (or the pseudogene TRBV3-2) and TRBJ2-5; D may be TRBD1 (6 bases). This CDR3 is 13 amino acids long. V lost 7 bases to trimming and J lost 2 bases, with 11 bases between them. Looked up from germline, CDR1 is LGHDT and CDR2 is YNNKEL (reference sequence). CDR3: CASTRGVQETQYF. CDR3 sequence (DNA): TGTGCCAGCACCAGGGGAGTACAAGAGACCCAGTACTTC.

The chain uses TRBV5-1 and TRBJ2-7; 9 nucleotides line up with TRBD1. This CDR3 has 13 amino acids. Unmatched junction bases numbered 7, after V lost 7 bases and J lost 5 bases. Germline V lookup: CDR1 SGHRS, CDR2 YFSETQ. The DNA for the CDR3 is TGCGCCAGCCACAGGGGGCTGGGGGACGAGCAGTACTTC. Translated, it gives CASHRGLGDEQYF.

This chain connects TRBV28 to TRBJ2-3; D perhaps matches TRBD1 (5 bases). Germline V gene lookup returns CDR1 MDHEN and CDR2 SYDVKM. Trimming left V 3 bases short and J 2 bases short, with 18 bases between. CDR3 length: 17 amino acids. The CDR3 coding sequence is TGTGCCAGCAGTTTCCTGACCAGGGCCGCTGCCACAGATACGCAGTATTTT. Translation: CASSFLTRAAATDTQYF.

The chain's CDR3 is CASSHPPVSGFSYEQYF. Written as DNA, the CDR3 is TGCGCCAGCAGTCACCCTCCAGTTAGCGGGTTCTCCTACGAGCAGTACTTC. The chain couples TRBV23-1 to TRBJ2-7; 7 bases are a match to TRBD2. TRBV23-1 is recorded as an ORF, its role being uncertain. The CDR3 runs to 17 residues. The V segment lost 3 bases and the J segment 0 bases; nucleotides outside the gene matches: 11.

The chain uses TRBV6-5 and TRBJ2-3; the D gene is possibly TRBD1 (6 bases). The CDR3 sequence is 14 residues long. Trimming pared 8 bases from V and 4 bases from J, leaving 16 bases between. Germline lookup yields CDR1 MNHEY and CDR2 SVGAGI. The CDR3 DNA sequence: TGTGCCAGCTTCAGTGGCGCAGGGGCAGATACGCAGTATTTT. Protein product: CASFSGAGADTQYF.

The chain has TRBV12-3 or TRBV12-4 and TRBJ2-1; D not resolved. This CDR3 comprises 13 residues. V gave up 8 bases and J gave up 8 bases, with 16 bases separating them. The CDR3 DNA follows: TGTGCCAGCGCCGATCCTTTGGGCGATGAGCAGTTCTTC. This codes for CASADPLGDEQFF.

The chain carries TRBV6-1 and TRBJ1-1, with a possible D match to TRBD1 (6 bases). This CDR3 has 19 amino acids. Germline V CDR1 and CDR2: MNHNS, SASEGT. The V and J ends lost 4 bases and 4 bases respectively, with 28 bases between them. The CDR3 is CASSGSGGRVSSIPTEAFF. The CDR3 nucleotides read TGTGCCAGCAGTGGCTCGGGGGGGCGCGTTTCATCAATACCCACTGAAGCTTTCTTT.

The rearrangement uses TRBV3-1 (or the pseudogene TRBV3-2) and TRBJ2-3; tentatively, D is TRBD1 (6 bases). The CDR3 sequence is 15 residues long. Trimming took off 6 bases at V and 0 bases at J, with 13 bases between the two ends. Germline values: CDR1 LGHDT, CDR2 YNNKEL (reference sequence). The CDR3 coding sequence is TGTGCCAGCAGTCACAGGGCCACTAGCACAGATACGCAGTATTTT. The encoded protein is CASSHRATSTDTQYF.

The DNA of the CDR3 is TGTGCCAGCAGTGAAGCGCCCCCATTTGCGGGGGGTGTGAATGAGCAGTTCTTC. Translation: CASSEAPPFAGGVNEQFF. This chain connects TRBV6-1 to TRBJ2-1; TRBD2 matches at 8 bases. The length of the CDR3 is 18 residues. Germline V gene sequence: CDR1 MNHNS, CDR2 SASEGT. V dropped 0 bases and J dropped 7; count of bases not matched to a gene: 14.

The chain links TRBV6-6 to TRBJ2-7; 7 nucleotides align to TRBD1. The junction had 4 bases not matched to a gene; V was cut back by 6 bases and J by 5 bases. Germline V gene lookup returns CDR1 MNHNY and CDR2 SVGAGI (reference sequence). This CDR3 is 12 amino acids long. The CDR3 loop is CASRPTGNEQYF. In DNA form, the CDR3 reads TGTGCCAGCAGGCCGACAGGGAACGAGCAGTACTTC.

J is TRBJ1-1 and V is TRBV10-3, with D maybe TRBD1 (5 bases). Trimming removed 2 bases from V and 2 bases from J, with 12 bases in between. Germline V gives CDR1 ENHRY, CDR2 SYGVKD. This CDR3 has 15 amino acids. This CDR3 reads CAISEKGIGNTEAFF. The CDR3 coding sequence is TGTGCCATCAGTGAGAAGGGGATTGGAAACACTGAAGCTTTCTTT.

The V gene is TRBV7-9, the J gene TRBJ2-5; 10 nucleotides align to TRBD2. The J segment lost 5 bases and the V segment lost 5 bases, leaving 17 bases of the junction unmatched. CDR3 length: 18 residues. CDR1 SEHNR and CDR2 FQNEAQ come from the germline V gene (reference sequence). The CDR3 protein is CASSLKLGTSVSSETQYF. CDR3 DNA sequence: TGTGCCAGCAGCCTAAAATTGGGGACTAGCGTGTCGTCGGAGACCCAGTACTTC.